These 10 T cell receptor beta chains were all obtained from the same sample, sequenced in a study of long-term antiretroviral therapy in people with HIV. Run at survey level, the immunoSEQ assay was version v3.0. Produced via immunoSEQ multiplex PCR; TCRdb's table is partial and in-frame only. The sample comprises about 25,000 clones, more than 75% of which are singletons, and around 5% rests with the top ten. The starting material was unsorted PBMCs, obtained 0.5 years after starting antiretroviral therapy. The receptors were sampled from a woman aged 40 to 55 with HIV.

The CDR3 sequence is CASSSRTGGRNQPQHF. The CDR3 DNA follows: TGTGCCAGCAGCTCCAGGACAGGGGGTCGCAATCAGCCCCAGCATTTT. The genes are TRBV5-6 and TRBJ1-5, with TRBD1 matching over 10 bases. CDR1 and CDR2 (germline): SGHDT, YYEEEE. The CDR3 loop spans 16 amino acids. The V and J ends lost 3 bases and 2 bases, in that order; junction bases with no gene match: 5.

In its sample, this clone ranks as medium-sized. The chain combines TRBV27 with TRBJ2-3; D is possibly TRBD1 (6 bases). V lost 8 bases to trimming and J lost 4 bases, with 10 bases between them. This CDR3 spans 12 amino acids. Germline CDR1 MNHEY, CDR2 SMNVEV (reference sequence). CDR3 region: CASGTPPDTQYF. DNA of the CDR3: TGTGCCAGCGGGACACCCCCAGATACGCAGTATTTT.

The chain's CDR3 is CASSLSSGEAYEQYF. CDR3 nucleotides: TGTGCCAGCAGCTTGTCTAGCGGGGAGGCCTACGAGCAGTACTTC. V usage is TRBV7-2 and J usage is TRBJ2-7, with 9 bases matching TRBD2. The V gene end was trimmed by 3 bases and the J gene end by 2 bases; junction bases not matched to a gene: 5. Per germline, CDR1 SGHTA and CDR2 FQGNSA. The CDR3 covers 15 residues. The full variable domain, its missing parts supplied by reference TRBV7-2 and TRBJ2-7, is GAGVSQSPSNKVTEKGKDVELRCDPISGHTALYWYRQSLGQGLEFLIYFQGNSAPDKSGLPSDRFSAERTGGSVSTLTIQRTQQEDSAVYLCASSLSSGEAYEQYFGPGTRLTVT.

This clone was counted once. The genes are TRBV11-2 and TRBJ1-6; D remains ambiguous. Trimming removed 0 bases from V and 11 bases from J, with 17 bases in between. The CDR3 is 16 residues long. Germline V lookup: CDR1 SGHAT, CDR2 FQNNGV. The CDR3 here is CASSLDGGAPSTPLHF. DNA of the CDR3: TGTGCCAGCAGCTTAGATGGTGGAGCCCCTTCAACACCCCTCCACTTT.

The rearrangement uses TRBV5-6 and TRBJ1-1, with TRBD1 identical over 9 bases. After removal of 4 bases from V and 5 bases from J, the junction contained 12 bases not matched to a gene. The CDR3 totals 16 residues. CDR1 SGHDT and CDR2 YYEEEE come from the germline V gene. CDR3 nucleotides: TGTGCCAGCAGCGACCCGGACAGGGGCTCGGCGACTGAAGCTTTCTTT. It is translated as CASSDPDRGSATEAFF.

CDR3 sequence reads: CAGDRGRLSSYNSPLHF. The CDR3 DNA sequence: TGTGCCGGGGACCGCGGACGGTTGAGCTCCTATAATTCACCCCTCCACTTT. This chain connects TRBV30 to TRBJ1-6; D possibly corresponds to TRBD1 (5 bases). Germline V lookup: CDR1 GTSNPN, CDR2 SVGIG (reference sequence). The CDR3 has 17 residues. The V gene lost 8 bases and the J gene lost 0 bases, with 20 bases spanning the gap.

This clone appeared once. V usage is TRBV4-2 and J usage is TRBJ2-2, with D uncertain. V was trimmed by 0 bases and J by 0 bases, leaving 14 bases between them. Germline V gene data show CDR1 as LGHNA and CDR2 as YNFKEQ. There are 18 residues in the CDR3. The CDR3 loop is CASSQDLRGRANTGELFF. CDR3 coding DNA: TGTGCCAGCAGCCAAGATCTCCGAGGCCGAGCGAACACCGGGGAGCTGTTTTTT.

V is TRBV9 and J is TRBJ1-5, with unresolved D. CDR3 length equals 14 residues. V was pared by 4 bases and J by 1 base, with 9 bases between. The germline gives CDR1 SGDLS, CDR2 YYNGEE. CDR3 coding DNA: TGTGCCAGCAGCCGGACCGCGAGCAATCAGCCCCAGCATTTT. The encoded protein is CASSRTASNQPQHF.

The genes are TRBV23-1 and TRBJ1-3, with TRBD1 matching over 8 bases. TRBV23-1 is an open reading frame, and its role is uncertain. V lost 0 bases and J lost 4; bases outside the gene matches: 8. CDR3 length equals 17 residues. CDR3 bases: TGCGCCAGCAGTCAATCGCTCTTGACAGGGGACGGAAACACCATATATTTT. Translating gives CASSQSLLTGDGNTIYF.

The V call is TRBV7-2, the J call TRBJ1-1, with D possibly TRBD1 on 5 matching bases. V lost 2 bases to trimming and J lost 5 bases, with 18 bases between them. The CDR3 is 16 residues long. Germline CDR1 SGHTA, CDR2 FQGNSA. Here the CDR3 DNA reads TGTGCCAGCAGCTTAAAATCGTCCGGGAGGGGAACTGAAGCTTTCTTT. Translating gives CASSLKSSGRGTEAFF.